One and the same sample provided the 8 T cell receptor beta chains below, sequenced in a study of HIV-infected children after antiretroviral therapy interruption. Treatment here: PENTA 11 planned treatment interruption arm or continuous ART arm. The TCR library was built from RNA with a 3' RACE protocol and unique molecular identifiers. One entry per CDR3 protein results from TCRdb running MiXCR on the 3' RACE reads. The sample consists of fewer than 5,000 distinct CDR3 sequences, 4.5% to 5.5% of them appearing once. The sample was CD45RO+ CD8+ T cells from PBMCs, pooled from several time points, taken from a donor given antiretroviral therapy, either interrupted or continuous. Regarding subset: memory CD8+ CD45RO+ CD45RA- T cells. These receptor sequences come from a pool of human donors with HIV.

This clonotype is medium-sized (0.01 to 0.1%) by share. The chain links TRBV7-6 to TRBJ1-3, with 8 bases matching TRBD1. The ends lost 2 bases at V and 2 bases at J; junction bases unmatched: 5. The CDR3 sequence is 16 residues long. Germline V CDR1 and CDR2: SGHVS, FNYEAQ. Here the CDR3 reads CASSLSGQGPGNTIYF. The CDR3 coding sequence is TGTGCCAGCAGCTTAAGCGGACAGGGACCTGGAAACACCATATATTTT.

This clonotype is medium-sized by share. The chain uses TRBV6-2 or TRBV6-3 and TRBJ2-2; D unresolved. Germline-derived CDR1 and CDR2 are MNHEY and SVGEGT. The CDR3 contains 13 residues. Trimming stripped 2 bases from V and 3 bases from J, with 4 bases between. The chain's CDR3 is CASSYGDTGELFF. The CDR3, as DNA: TGTGCCAGCAGTTACGGGGACACCGGGGAGCTGTTTTTT.

This clonotype occurred many times. The chain joins TRBV7-2 to TRBJ2-3; TRBD2 agrees at 8 bases. Germline CDR1 reads SGHTA; CDR2 reads FQGNSA. The CDR3 length is 17 residues. The ends lost 1 base at V and 8 bases at J; junction bases unmatched: 14. CDR3 residues: CASSLVPSGRLAGTQYF. The CDR3 bases are TGTGCCAGCAGCTTAGTACCTAGCGGGCGCCTAGCGGGTACGCAGTATTTT.

The gene calls are TRBV6-5 and TRBJ2-1; 10 nucleotides match TRBD2. Germline-derived CDR1 and CDR2 are MNHEY and SVGAGI. The trim removed 6 bases at V and 7 bases at J, leaving 9 bases unmatched. This CDR3 is built from 15 residues. The CDR3 is CASRERGGLGNEQFF. The CDR3 bases are TGTGCCAGCAGGGAGCGGGGGGGTTTGGGTAATGAGCAGTTCTTC.

This clonotype was seen repeatedly, ten times or more. J is TRBJ2-1 and V is TRBV20-1; 8 bases map to TRBD1. J lost 6 bases, V lost 6 bases, and 10 bases had no gene match. In germline, CDR1 is DFQATT, CDR2 SNEGSKA (reference sequence). This CDR3 spans 14 amino acids. The CDR3 sequence: CSARQPTGVNEQFF. CDR3 nucleotide sequence: TGCAGTGCACGACAACCGACAGGGGTCAATGAGCAGTTCTTC.

This clonotype was seen more than once but under ten times. This chain links TRBV29-1 with TRBJ2-1; 7 bases fit TRBD2. The CDR3 runs to 13 residues. The J segment lost 3 bases and the V segment lost 3 bases, leaving 2 bases of the junction unmatched. The germline V gene has CDR1 SQVTM and CDR2 ANQGSEA. The CDR3: CSVEGLYYNEQFF. In nucleotides, the CDR3 is TGCAGCGTTGAGGGACTATACTACAATGAGCAGTTCTTC.

This clonotype has ten or more counts. V usage is TRBV7-2 and J usage is TRBJ2-3; 9 bases match TRBD1. The CDR3 covers 16 residues. CDR1 is SGHTA, CDR2 FQGNSA, per germline. With V trimmed by 3 bases and J by 4 bases, 8 bases remained unmatched. CDR3 sequence (DNA): TGTGCCAGCAGCTTCGTTCCCGGGACAGGGTCAGATACGCAGTATTTT. Translation: CASSFVPGTGSDTQYF. Based on the CDR3 plus reference TRBV7-2 and TRBJ2-3, the full variable domain is GAGVSQSPSNKVTEKGKDVELRCDPISGHTALYWYRQSLGQGLEFLIYFQGNSAPDKSGLPSDRFSAERTGGSVSTLTIQRTQQEDSAVYLCASSFVPGTGSDTQYFGPGTRLTVL.

Ten or more counts support this clonotype. This chain uses TRBV6-1 with TRBJ2-2; no firm D call. The germline gives CDR1 MNHNS, CDR2 SASEGT. V lost 7 bases and J 3 bases, leaving 9 bases between the germline ends. This CDR3 region has 13 residues. For the CDR3, the DNA is TGTGCCAGCAATCCCAGAGACACCGGGGAGCTGTTTTTT. This translates into CASNPRDTGELFF.